Detailed here is one TCR beta chain. Deletions cut 6 bases from V and 0 bases from J, with 12 bases between. Germline values: CDR1 MNHEY, CDR2 SVGAGI. This CDR3 is built from 15 residues. The data are from a study of T cell clones after liver transplantation. About the study: Liver transplant recipients had immunosuppression withdrawal attempted within 2 years.

The method was immunoSEQ multiplex PCR; TCRdb's version includes in-frame clones alone and lacks a portion of them. The sample has tens of thousands of clones; roughly 86% are singletons. This clonotype was sampled from a human patient who received a liver transplant. The graft donor may account for some of the T cells. This sample comprised CD4+ T cells from blood, obtained 24 months after liver transplant. This chain connects TRBV6-5 to TRBJ2-1, with a possible D match to TRBD1 (6 bases). Here the CDR3 DNA reads TGTGCCAGCAGACTCGGACAGAACTCCTACAATGAGCAGTTCTTC. As protein: CASRLGQNSYNEQFF.